These 17 T cell receptor beta chains came from one sample sequenced in a study of shared clonotypes between healthy human individuals. The assay was immunoSEQ multiplex PCR, and TCRdb's table has in-frame clones only and misses some. This sample has millions of clones, with roughly 94% found just once. The sample was naive CD4+ T cells sorted from blood. The subset here: CD45RA+ positively selected. Source of these receptors: a man in his late teens or twenties in good health.

J is TRBJ1-4 and V is TRBV6-5, with D possibly TRBD1 on 5 matching bases. Germline CDR1 and CDR2: MNHEY and SVGAGI. V was pared by 6 bases and J by 6 bases, with 17 bases between. CDR3 length: 15 residues. This CDR3 reads CASSREPGGDEKLFF. The CDR3 coding sequence is TGTGCCAGCAGCCGGGAGCCCGGGGGTGATGAAAAACTGTTTTTT.

This chain uses TRBV6-4 with TRBJ2-6, with TRBD1 matching over 9 bases. Germline V gene sequence: CDR1 MRHNA, CDR2 SNTAGT. CDR3 length equals 18 residues. Trimming at V came to 5 bases and at J to 0 bases, leaving 8 bases not matched to a gene. The CDR3 region is CASSTSGTGISGANVLTF. In DNA form, the CDR3 reads TGTGCCAGCAGTACTTCTGGGACAGGGATCTCTGGGGCCAACGTCCTGACTTTC.

The chain uses TRBV2 and TRBJ1-4; tentative D call: TRBD1 (5 bases). Germline lookup yields CDR1 SNHLY and CDR2 FYNNEI. The V end was cut by 7 bases, the J end by 0 bases, with 21 bases between. The CDR3 length is 18 residues. This CDR3 is CASNREWDSGATNEKLFF. DNA of the CDR3: TGTGCCAGCAACCGAGAATGGGACTCAGGCGCAACTAATGAAAAACTGTTTTTT. The complete variable domain, with remaining parts taken from reference TRBV2 and TRBJ1-4, reads EPEVTQTPSHQVTQMGQEVILRCVPISNHLYFYWYRQILGQKVEFLVSFYNNEISEKSEIFDDQFSVERPDGSNFTLKIRSTKLEDSAMYFCASNREWDSGATNEKLFFGSGTQLSVL.

The rearrangement joins TRBV5-8 to TRBJ1-4; D not certain. There are 17 residues in the CDR3. The V gene's germline CDR1 is SGHTS and CDR2 YDEGEE. Trimming removed 2 bases at V and 6 bases at J, with 20 bases between. The CDR3 DNA reads TGTGCCAGCAGCTTTGGAATGAGCGGGCGGAGCGATGAAAAACTGTTTTTT. This gives the protein CASSFGMSGRSDEKLFF.

The chain has TRBV7-2 and TRBJ2-7; 9 nucleotides agree with TRBD1. The CDR3 contains 14 residues. Trimming at V came to 5 bases and at J to 7 bases, leaving 9 bases not matched to a gene. Per the germline V gene, CDR1 is SGHTA and CDR2 is FQGNSA. Here the CDR3 reads CASSAYRGLGEQYF. The CDR3 DNA sequence: TGTGCCAGCAGCGCGTACAGGGGGCTGGGTGAGCAGTACTTC.

The chain employs TRBV5-1 and TRBJ1-3, with D unresolved. The CDR3 is 16 amino acids. Looked up from germline, CDR1 is SGHRS and CDR2 is YFSETQ. Trimming shortened V by 1 base and J by 0 bases, and 11 bases separated the two germline ends. The CDR3 protein is CASSLRPVGSGNTIYF. In DNA, the CDR3 is TGCGCCAGCAGCTTGCGGCCGGTGGGCTCTGGAAACACCATATATTTT.

In DNA, the CDR3 is TGTGCCAGCAGTGAGGTCCGAACCCGATCTGGGGCCAACGTCCTGACTTTC. This gives the protein CASSEVRTRSGANVLTF. This sequence joins TRBV6-1 and TRBJ2-6; D gene unclear. V was pared by 3 bases and J by 1 base, with 13 bases between. There are 17 residues in the CDR3. CDR1 and CDR2 (germline): MNHNS, SASEGT.

This chain connects TRBV29-1 to TRBJ2-1; D not resolved. The germline V and J ends were trimmed by 7 bases and 7 bases, with 17 bases remaining between them. The length of the CDR3 is 13 residues. Per germline, CDR1 SQVTM and CDR2 ANQGSEA. In nucleotides, the CDR3 is TGCAGCGCTCCCCCGCGAGATCGGAATGAGCAGTTCTTC. Amino acid sequence: CSAPPRDRNEQFF.

V gene TRBV30 combines with J gene TRBJ2-1; D unclear. Germline V gene data show CDR1 as GTSNPN and CDR2 as SVGIG (reference sequence). V shed 1 base and J shed 2 bases, with 6 bases lying between them. The CDR3 runs to 13 residues. The CDR3 sequence: CAWSGRTYNEQFF. The CDR3 coding sequence is TGTGCCTGGAGTGGGAGAACCTACAATGAGCAGTTCTTC.

The chain links TRBV5-1 to TRBJ2-1, with TRBD2 matching 14 bases. From germline, CDR1 is SGHRS and CDR2 YFSETQ. J lost 10 bases, V lost 4 bases, and 7 bases had no gene match. The CDR3 is made up of 15 amino acids. CDR3 in DNA: TGCGCCAGCAGCACCGGGACTAGCGGGAGTGGAGAGCAGTTCTTC. This codes for CASSTGTSGSGEQFF. The full variable domain, completed using reference TRBV5-1 and TRBJ2-1, is KAGVTQTPRYLIKTRGQQVTLSCSPISGHRSVSWYQQTPGQGLQFLFEYFSETQRNKGNFPGRFSGRQFSNSRSEMNVSTLELGDSALYLCASSTGTSGSGEQFFGPGTRLTVL.

This chain connects TRBV5-6 to TRBJ2-7; 11 nucleotides line up with TRBD2. Per germline, CDR1 SGHDT and CDR2 YYEEEE. The CDR3 totals 16 residues. V lost 4 bases to trimming and J lost 3 bases; unmatched junction nucleotides: 9. The CDR3 nucleotides read TGTGCCAGCAGCCTTAAGCCGGGACTAGCGGACTACGAGCAGTACTTC. Amino acid sequence: CASSLKPGLADYEQYF.

As to this clone: This specimen includes other DNA sequences encoding the same CDR3. V usage is TRBV5-1 and J usage is TRBJ2-5; 14 nucleotides line up with TRBD2. J lost 2 bases, V lost 4 bases, and 4 bases had no gene match. CDR1 is SGHRS and CDR2 is YFSETQ in the germline V gene. The length of the CDR3 is 16 residues. CDR3 sequence reads: CASSLGTSGGQETQYF. In DNA form, the CDR3 reads TGCGCCAGCAGCCTAGGGACTAGCGGGGGACAAGAGACCCAGTACTTC.

This chain joins TRBV5-6 and TRBJ1-1; 7 bases are shared with TRBD1. Germline V CDR1 and CDR2: SGHDT, YYEEEE. V lost 7 bases to trimming and J lost 4 bases; unmatched junction nucleotides: 7. The length of the CDR3 is 13 residues. DNA of the CDR3: TGTGCCAGCTTCGTACAGGGGAGCACTGAAGCTTTCTTT. This sequence encodes CASFVQGSTEAFF.

V gene TRBV5-1 combines with J gene TRBJ2-7; D possibly corresponds to TRBD1 (5 bases). Germline CDR1 and CDR2: SGHRS and YFSETQ. Trimming stripped 7 bases from V and 2 bases from J, with 16 bases between. The CDR3 loop spans 14 amino acids. The CDR3 loop reads CASPLRQCAYEQYF. The CDR3 nucleotides are TGCGCCAGCCCTCTTCGACAGTGTGCCTACGAGCAGTACTTC.

The count of this clone is one. The rearrangement uses TRBV28 and TRBJ1-5, with 8 bases lining up with TRBD1. The V and J ends lost 4 bases and 6 bases, in that order; junction bases with no gene match: 8. Germline loops: CDR1 MDHEN, CDR2 SYDVKM. This CDR3 has 15 residues. CDR3 nucleotides: TGTGCCAGCAGTTCAGCAGGGGGCGGGGGTCAGCCCCAGCATTTT. Its protein is CASSSAGGGGQPQHF.

V and J are TRBV6-5 and TRBJ1-5; 7 bases match TRBD1. V was pared by 6 bases and J by 7 bases, with 9 bases of the junction left unmatched. This CDR3 is built from 14 residues. The V gene's germline CDR1 is MNHEY and CDR2 SVGAGI. CDR3 amino acids: CASRATGDRQPQHF. CDR3 sequence (DNA): TGTGCCAGCAGGGCTACAGGGGACAGACAGCCCCAGCATTTT.

This clone was seen once. The rearrangement uses TRBV4-3 and TRBJ2-7; D ambiguous. Germline V gene data show CDR1 as LGHNA and CDR2 as YSLEER. The CDR3 is 11 residues long. Between the trimmed V and J ends, which lost 4 bases and 5 bases, there was a span of 6 bases. For the CDR3, the DNA is TGCGCCAGCAGCCGTAGGGACGAGCAGTACTTC. Protein product: CASSRRDEQYF.